These 10 T cell receptor beta chains share one sample of origin, sequenced in a study of CD8+CD57+ T cells in acquired aplastic anemia. Researchers used genomic DNA as the template to profile TCR beta VDJ and CDR3. MiXCR, run by TCRdb on the reads, gives a single entry per CDR3 protein. Here the sample spans 150,000 to 200,000 distinct CDR3 sequences, roughly 43% being singletons. Those patients picked for sequencing had displayed CD8+CD57+ cell expansion on flow cytometry. The source material was sorted CD4+, CD8+, or CD8+CD57+ T cells (not recorded which) from PBMCs. The receptors here all came from a human donor with aplastic anemia.

CDR3 DNA: TGTGCCACCAGTCGACAGGGGATTCGAGTTCAGCCCCAGCATTTT. This codes for CATSRQGIRVQPQHF. J is TRBJ1-5 and V is TRBV24-1; 8 positions agree with TRBD1. V shed 6 bases and J 6 bases; nucleotides not matched to a gene: 9. From germline, CDR1 is KGHDR and CDR2 SFDVKD. The CDR3 length is 15 residues.

This clonotype was observed at least ten times. The gene calls are TRBV7-6 and TRBJ2-3; 9 positions agree with TRBD2. Losses at the gene ends were 3 bases for V and 6 bases for J; bases not matched to a gene: 10. Germline CDR1 SGHVS, CDR2 FNYEAQ. The CDR3 covers 16 residues. The CDR3 DNA is TGTGCCAGCAGCTTGGGGTCTAGCGGGGCTCTGGATACGCAGTATTTT. Encoded protein: CASSLGSSGALDTQYF.

As for this clonotype: The junction does not match germline at one end; this may be a read error. The genes are TRBV19 and TRBJ2-1, with 12 bases matching TRBD2. The germline gives CDR1 LNHDA, CDR2 SQIVND (reference sequence). The CDR3 has 15 residues. The chain's CDR3 is CASSTRLAGETEQCF. As DNA, the CDR3 is TGTGCCAGTAGTACGAGACTAGCGGGGGAGACTGAGCAGTGCTTC.

The chain carries TRBV20-1 and TRBJ2-7, with 8 positions matching TRBD1. The CDR3 contains 12 residues. CDR1 and CDR2 from the germline V gene are DFQATT and SNEGSKA (reference sequence). The V and J ends lost 6 bases and 6 bases, in that order; junction bases with no gene match: 7. The chain's CDR3 is CSATDRDAEQYF. The CDR3 DNA reads TGCAGTGCCACGGACAGGGACGCCGAGCAGTACTTC.

The chain carries TRBV24-1 and TRBJ2-5; 10 bases agree with TRBD1. Germline CDR1 reads KGHDR; CDR2 reads SFDVKD. This CDR3 is built from 15 residues. The trim removed 7 bases at V and 4 bases at J, leaving 8 bases unmatched. CDR3 amino acids: CATSRQGAFGETQYF. In DNA, the CDR3 is TGTGCCACCAGCCGACAGGGGGCTTTCGGAGAGACCCAGTACTTC.

The sample holds many counts of this clonotype. The rearrangement joins TRBV7-2 to TRBJ1-5, with D hard to call. The CDR3 totals 15 residues. The V gene lost 1 base and the J gene lost 4 bases, with 11 bases spanning the gap. Germline lookup yields CDR1 SGHTA and CDR2 FQGNSA. The CDR3 DNA sequence: TGTGCCAGCAGCTTAGTTCCTGGAGAGAATCAGCCCCAGCATTTT. It yields the protein CASSLVPGENQPQHF.

The rearrangement links TRBV20-1 to TRBJ2-7; the D gene is possibly TRBD2 (6 bases). CDR1 and CDR2 from the germline V gene are DFQATT and SNEGSKA (reference sequence). CDR3 length: 13 residues. The ends were cut back, 0 bases at V and 3 bases at J, with 9 bases in the middle. Here the CDR3 DNA reads TGCAGTGCTAGAGATAGGACTAACTACGAGCAGTACTTC. This sequence encodes CSARDRTNYEQYF.

The V call is TRBV20-1, the J call TRBJ2-7, with 8 nucleotides matching TRBD1. This CDR3 is 14 amino acids long. The V and J ends lost 3 bases and 6 bases, in that order; junction bases with no gene match: 10. Looked up from germline, CDR1 is DFQATT and CDR2 is SNEGSKA (reference sequence). In DNA form, the CDR3 reads TGCAGTGCTAGGCCTGGACAGGGAGGCTCCGAGCAGTACTTC. It encodes CSARPGQGGSEQYF.

The chain is built from TRBV19 and TRBJ1-2; D call uncertain. Trimming cost V 5 bases and J 5 bases, with 12 bases left between them. The CDR3 sequence is 13 residues long. Germline loops: CDR1 LNHDA, CDR2 SQIVND (reference sequence). CDR3 sequence reads: CASSVQRGYGYTF. In nucleotides, the CDR3 is TGTGCCAGTAGTGTACAGAGAGGGTATGGCTACACCTTC.

Here the CDR3 reads CASRQGLSNQPQHF. The CDR3 nucleotides read TGTGCCAGTAGGCAGGGCCTTAGCAATCAGCCCCAGCATTTT. The chain couples TRBV19 to TRBJ1-5; the D gene is possibly TRBD1 (5 bases). V was trimmed by 6 bases and J by 0 bases, leaving 9 bases between them. The CDR3 has 14 amino acids. Germline CDR1 reads LNHDA; CDR2 reads SQIVND (reference sequence).